The 13 T cell receptor beta chains reported below all come from one sample, sequenced in a study of identical twins. Via MiXCR, TCRdb re-called the 5' RACE reads, giving one row per CDR3 protein. In the table there are 200,000 to 250,000 distinct CDR3 sequences, about 7.5% of which are singletons. This same sample was also taken into another study, of yellow fever vaccine responses in identical twins.

Sequencing used memory (CD45RO+) T cells sorted from blood. The source is a woman between 18 and 29 years old in good health.

This clonotype was counted a few times. This CDR3 is CAISGGGGETQYF. CDR3 bases: TGTGCCATCAGTGGCGGGGGCGGTGAGACCCAGTACTTC. The chain couples TRBV10-3 to TRBJ2-5; possibly TRBD2 for D (7 bases). This CDR3 is 13 amino acids long. CDR1 ENHRY and CDR2 SYGVKD come from the germline V gene. Deletions cut 4 bases from V and 5 bases from J, with 11 bases between.

By sample fraction, this clonotype is medium-sized (0.01 to 0.1%). The J gene is TRBJ1-5, the V gene TRBV5-1, with D maybe TRBD1 (5 bases). This CDR3 is 16 amino acids long. With 0 bases removed from V and 3 bases from J, the gap between germline ends came to 13 bases. Germline assignment: CDR1 SGHRS and CDR2 YFSETQ. The CDR3 spells CASSLDAAGPNQPQHF. The CDR3 DNA sequence: TGCGCCAGCAGCTTGGACGCTGCAGGGCCCAATCAGCCCCAGCATTTT.

This clonotype appeared a few times. The rearrangement joins TRBV18 to TRBJ1-2; tentatively, D is TRBD1 (6 bases). CDR3 length: 13 residues. The ends were cut back, 4 bases at V and 4 bases at J, with 10 bases in the middle. Germline CDR1 reads KGHSH; CDR2 reads LQKENI. The CDR3 DNA is TGTGCCAGCTCACAAGGGGGAGGCTATGGCTACACCTTC. Encoded protein: CASSQGGGYGYTF.

This clonotype was seen a handful of times. This rearrangement joins TRBV20-1 to TRBJ2-1; D not resolved. The CDR3 totals 14 residues. The V gene lost 6 bases and the J gene lost 7 bases, with 19 bases spanning the gap. Germline assignment: CDR1 DFQATT and CDR2 SNEGSKA (reference sequence). CDR3 sequence: CSAQGRYFVNEQFF. In nucleotides, the CDR3 is TGCAGTGCCCAAGGACGATATTTTGTAAATGAGCAGTTCTTC.

This clonotype was recorded at least ten times. The chain carries TRBV9 and TRBJ2-2; D is possibly TRBD2 (5 bases). The V gene lost 2 bases and the J gene lost 6 bases, with 11 bases spanning the gap. Germline lookup yields CDR1 SGDLS and CDR2 YYNGEE. The CDR3 length is 14 residues. This CDR3 reads CASSVGGPAGELFF. The CDR3 DNA follows: TGTGCCAGCAGCGTTGGCGGGCCGGCCGGGGAGCTGTTTTTT.

This clonotype has a handful of counts. CDR3 DNA sequence: TGTGCCAGCAGCCGTGGTGAAGGATACGAGCAGTACTTC. Encoded protein: CASSRGEGYEQYF. This sequence joins TRBV3-1 and TRBJ2-7; no definite D call. V was pared by 4 bases and J by 4 bases, with 11 bases between. CDR1 and CDR2 from the germline V gene are LGHDT and YNNKEL (reference sequence). The CDR3 totals 13 residues.

This clonotype was detected only a few times. V and J are TRBV5-1 and TRBJ2-1; tentatively, D is TRBD1 (7 bases). The CDR3 has 14 residues. CDR1 and CDR2 (germline): SGHRS, YFSETQ. The V end was cut by 0 bases, the J end by 7 bases, with 11 bases between. The CDR3 DNA is TGCGCCAGCAGCTTGGAGGGGGCGGGGAATGAGCAGTTCTTC. This codes for CASSLEGAGNEQFF.

This clonotype was found many times. The chain uses TRBV29-1 and TRBJ2-7, with TRBD2 matching 7 bases. The length of the CDR3 is 11 residues. Germline CDR1 SQVTM, CDR2 ANQGSEA. CDR3 nucleotide sequence: TGCAGTGGCGGGGAGGGCTACGAGCAGTACTTC. Its protein is CSGGEGYEQYF.

The chain joins TRBV7-9 to TRBJ2-4, with TRBD1 matching over 9 bases. Trimming at V came to 0 bases and at J to 3 bases, leaving 3 bases not matched to a gene. The CDR3 contains 16 residues. CDR1 SEHNR and CDR2 FQNEAQ come from the germline V gene (reference sequence). The chain's CDR3 is CASSLALGQGKNIQYF. In DNA, the CDR3 is TGTGCCAGCAGCTTAGCATTGGGACAGGGCAAAAACATTCAGTACTTC.

This clonotype was recorded at least ten times. The chain combines TRBV7-2 with TRBJ2-3; D unresolved. V was cut by 1 base and J by 1 base, with 6 bases left in between. Germline CDR1 and CDR2: SGHTA and FQGNSA. CDR3 length equals 14 residues. This CDR3 reads CASSLGMGTDTQYF. The CDR3 DNA sequence: TGTGCCAGCAGCTTAGGTATGGGCACAGATACGCAGTATTTT.

This clonotype came up many times. This chain connects TRBV6-2 or TRBV6-3 to TRBJ2-3; 10 positions agree with TRBD1. The germline gives CDR1 MNHEY, CDR2 SVGEGT. This CDR3 has 15 residues. J gave up 3 bases and V 4 bases, and 4 bases lay outside the gene matches. CDR3 sequence reads: CASSLPGQGTDTQYF. The CDR3 region has the DNA TGTGCCAGCAGTTTACCGGGACAGGGGACAGATACGCAGTATTTT.

The genes are TRBV6-1 and TRBJ1-1; D is undetermined. The V gene lost 6 bases and the J gene lost 4 bases, with 12 bases spanning the gap. Germline-derived CDR1 and CDR2 are MNHNS and SASEGT. The CDR3 totals 13 residues. CDR3 coding DNA: TGTGCCAGCAGGGACGCCCTGGGCACTGAAGCTTTCTTT. Its translation: CASRDALGTEAFF.

As concerns this clonotype: This may stem from a read error, because a much larger clone lies one nucleotide away. The chain couples TRBV4-2 to TRBJ2-5; D uncertain. Germline lookup yields CDR1 LGHNA and CDR2 YNFKEQ. The CDR3 is 14 residues long. Trimming shortened V by 0 bases and J by 2 bases, and 7 bases separated the two germline ends. CDR3 residues: CASSQESRQETQYF. The CDR3 nucleotides are TGTGCCAGCAGCCAAGAATCAAGGCAAGAGACCCAGTACTTC.